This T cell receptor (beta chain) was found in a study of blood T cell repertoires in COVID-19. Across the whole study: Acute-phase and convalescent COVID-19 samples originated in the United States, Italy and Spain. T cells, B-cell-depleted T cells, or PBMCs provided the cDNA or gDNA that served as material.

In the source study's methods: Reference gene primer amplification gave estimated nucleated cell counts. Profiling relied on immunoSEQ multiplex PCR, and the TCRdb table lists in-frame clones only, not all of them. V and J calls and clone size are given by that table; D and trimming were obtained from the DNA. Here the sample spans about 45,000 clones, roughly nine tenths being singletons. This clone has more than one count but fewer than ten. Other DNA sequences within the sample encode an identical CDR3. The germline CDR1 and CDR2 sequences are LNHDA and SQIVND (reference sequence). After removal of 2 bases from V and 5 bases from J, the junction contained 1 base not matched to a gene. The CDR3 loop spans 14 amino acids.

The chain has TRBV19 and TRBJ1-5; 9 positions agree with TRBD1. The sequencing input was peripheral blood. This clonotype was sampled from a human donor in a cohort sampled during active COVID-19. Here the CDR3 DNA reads TGTGCCAGTAGTATATGGACAGGGGATCAGCCCCAGCATTTT. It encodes CASSIWTGDQPQHF.